This TCR beta chain was found in a study of blood T cell repertoires in COVID-19. Across the whole study: Material from acute and convalescent COVID-19 was sourced from the United States, Italy and Spain. The analysed material was cDNA or gDNA that came from T cells, B-cell-depleted T cells, or PBMCs.

Per the original data handling: Reference gene primers were amplified, and this amplification served to estimate nucleated cell counts. Repertoires were generated with immunoSEQ multiplex PCR, while TCRdb's copy carries only in-frame clones and drops some. The V and J calls and clone size come from that table; D and trimming were worked out from the DNA. The sample contains approximately 220,000 clones, 65% to 85% of which appear only once. This CDR3 has 17 amino acids. Unmatched junction bases numbered 5, after V lost 3 bases and J lost 0 bases. CDR1 is MNHEY, CDR2 SMNVEV, per germline (reference sequence). The study assigned cohorts using participant-reported clinical history.

V gene TRBV27 combines with J gene TRBJ2-1; TRBD2 matches at 10 bases. The receptor's source is a woman between 40 and 50 years old with acute COVID-19. Sequencing was carried out using PBMCs or T cells enriched from blood (not recorded which). CDR3 DNA: TGTGCCAGCAGTTTCGGGCCTAGCGGGGGCTCCTACAATGAGCAGTTCTTC. As protein: CASSFGPSGGSYNEQFF.